Included here is one T cell receptor beta chain sequence, with context. The antigen is undetermined. This CDR3 is 18 amino acids long. This specimen comes from a study of cytomegalovirus exposure and HLA in healthy donors. Overall study results and limits: Listed as cytomegalovirus-associated were 150 or so TCR beta chains. The CMV antigen specificity of a few CMV-associated chains was confirmed through in vitro analysis. Clusters of TCRs from the first cohort tended to co-occur in the approximately 130 validation repertoires (as a later analysis found). Rare TCR sequences dominated, though some public TCRs recurred in many donors.

Measured with immunoSEQ multiplex PCR; TCRdb has only the in-frame clones, and not every one. The sample includes 130,000 or so clones, roughly 86% of them seen just once. Sample: PBMCs. The chain has TRBV1 and TRBJ2-7; the table gives TRBD2 as D, unverified against the DNA. TRBV1 is a recognized pseudogene. The source of this sequence is a man aged 25-45 years in good health and CMV-seronegative. The CDR3 region is CTSSHFLTDPGTIYEQYF. CDR3 bases: TGCACCAGCAGCCATTTTCTTACCGACCCGGGAACCATCTACGAGCAGTACTTC.